Below are 27 T cell receptor beta chains sequenced from a single sample in a study of T cells in tumors after PD-1 blockade. The assay was immunoSEQ multiplex PCR, and TCRdb's table has in-frame clones only and misses some. The sample lists 20,000 to 25,000 clones; about 77% were seen once. The sample consisted of PBMCs, taken before anti-PD-1 treatment. These TCRs come from a human donor with basal cell carcinoma.

The chain couples TRBV4-3 to TRBJ2-7; D not resolved. The CDR3 runs 13 residues. Germline V CDR1 and CDR2: LGHNA, YSLEER. Trimming removed 3 bases from V and 1 base from J, with 7 bases in between. Here the CDR3 reads CASSHRVSYEQYF. Here the CDR3 DNA reads TGCGCCAGCAGCCACAGAGTTTCCTACGAGCAGTACTTC.

About this clone itself: Other nucleotide sequences from this sample produce the same CDR3. The chain carries TRBV18 and TRBJ1-5; D ambiguous. Germline loops: CDR1 KGHSH, CDR2 LQKENI. V was trimmed by 3 bases and J by 3 bases, leaving 3 bases between them. This CDR3 contains 12 residues. As DNA, the CDR3 is TGTGCCAGCTCACCTACCAATCAGCCCCAGCATTTT. The encoded protein is CASSPTNQPQHF.

This clone was observed a handful of times. V gene TRBV7-9 combines with J gene TRBJ2-7; 10 bases map to TRBD1. The V and J ends lost 1 base and 3 bases, in that order; junction bases with no gene match: 6. Germline CDR1 is SEHNR and CDR2 is FQNEAQ (reference sequence). CDR3 length: 16 amino acids. The CDR3 DNA follows: TGTGCCAGCAGCTTAGAACCCGGGACAGGGGTCTACGAGCAGTACTTC. This translates into CASSLEPGTGVYEQYF.

The chain couples TRBV15 to TRBJ2-7; D is perhaps TRBD2 (6 bases). The CDR3 spans 15 residues. Germline CDR1 reads LNHNV; CDR2 reads YYDKDF (reference sequence). V was trimmed by 4 bases and J by 0 bases, leaving 13 bases between them. The CDR3 coding sequence is TGTGCCACCAGCACCGGGACTCCTTCCTCCTACGAGCAGTACTTC. Protein sequence: CATSTGTPSSYEQYF.

For the CDR3, the DNA is TGTGCCAGCAGCTTAGATTTTCAGCCCCAGCATTTT. Amino acid sequence: CASSLDFQPQHF. The J gene is TRBJ1-5, the V gene TRBV7-9; D gene unclear. The CDR3 consists of 12 residues. CDR1 and CDR2 (germline): SEHNR, FQNEAQ (reference sequence). With 1 base removed from V and 6 bases from J, the gap between germline ends came to 4 bases.

This clone was seen more than once but under ten times. The V call is TRBV18, the J call TRBJ1-1; 7 nucleotides match TRBD1. The CDR3 spans 14 residues. The V segment lost 3 bases and the J segment 7 bases; nucleotides outside the gene matches: 8. Germline V lookup: CDR1 KGHSH, CDR2 LQKENI. The CDR3 DNA is TGTGCCAGCTCACCCTCGCAGGGGGGCCTTGAAGCTTTCTTT. The encoded protein is CASSPSQGGLEAFF.

The chain joins TRBV19 to TRBJ2-2; TRBD1 matches 9 bases. The germline V gene has CDR1 LNHDA and CDR2 SQIVND (reference sequence). The CDR3 runs to 15 residues. V shed 7 bases and J 0 bases; nucleotides not matched to a gene: 3. The chain's CDR3 is CASTWTGANTGELFF. The DNA for the CDR3 is TGTGCCAGTACCTGGACAGGGGCGAACACCGGGGAGCTGTTTTTT.

This rearrangement joins TRBV30 to TRBJ2-6; no clear D. This CDR3 has 16 residues. Between the trimmed V and J ends, which lost 2 bases and 0 bases, there was a span of 11 bases. Germline values: CDR1 GTSNPN, CDR2 SVGIG (reference sequence). The CDR3 spells CAWSLQGFSGANVLTF. As DNA, the CDR3 is TGTGCCTGGAGTCTACAAGGATTCTCTGGGGCCAACGTCCTGACTTTC.

The chain combines TRBV9 with TRBJ2-1, with 9 bases aligning to TRBD2. J gave up 0 bases and V 3 bases, and 1 base lay outside the gene matches. The CDR3 extends over 15 amino acids. The V gene's germline CDR1 is SGDLS and CDR2 YYNGEE. Here the CDR3 DNA reads TGTGCCAGCAGCGATAGCGGGAGCTCCTACAATGAGCAGTTCTTC. Translation: CASSDSGSSYNEQFF.

This clone was seen only once. CDR3 nucleotides: TGTGCCAGCAGTTTTGCCTACGAGCAGTACTTC. Translation gives CASSFAYEQYF. The J gene is TRBJ2-7, the V gene TRBV12-3 or TRBV12-4; no firm D call. This CDR3 comprises 11 residues. Trimming pared 3 bases from V and 2 bases from J, leaving 2 bases between.

The V call is TRBV6-5, the J call TRBJ1-1; 8 bases match TRBD1. The CDR3 totals 13 residues. The germline CDR1 and CDR2 sequences are MNHEY and SVGAGI. V shed 6 bases, J shed 7 bases, and the junction held 7 bases outside the gene matches. CDR3 sequence reads: CASRETGAFEAFF. The CDR3 DNA reads TGTGCCAGCAGGGAGACAGGGGCCTTTGAAGCTTTCTTT.

Only one count was recorded for this clone. V gene TRBV20-1 combines with J gene TRBJ2-2, with a tentative D call TRBD1 (6 bases). Trimming removed 3 bases at V and 2 bases at J, with 10 bases between. Germline values: CDR1 DFQATT, CDR2 SNEGSKA (reference sequence). The CDR3 runs 14 residues. The CDR3 DNA follows: TGCAGTGCTAGTAGAGGGGGAAACACCGGGGAGCTGTTTTTT. Protein sequence: CSASRGGNTGELFF.

In its sample, this clone was seen once. The J gene is TRBJ2-7, the V gene TRBV6-6, with 8 bases matching TRBD2. From germline, CDR1 is MNHNY and CDR2 SVGAGI (reference sequence). This CDR3 contains 15 residues. Unmatched junction bases numbered 6, after V lost 4 bases and J lost 1 base. The CDR3 DNA reads TGTGCCAGCAGTTTGGGGACTAGTGGGTCCTACGAGCAGTACTTC. Its translation: CASSLGTSGSYEQYF.

This chain connects TRBV15 to TRBJ2-5; 7 bases fit TRBD1. This CDR3 is built from 12 residues. Germline values: CDR1 LNHNV, CDR2 YYDKDF (reference sequence). The junction had 1 base not matched to a gene; V was cut back by 0 bases and J by 9 bases. CDR3 sequence (DNA): TGTGCCACCAGCAGAGAAAGGGGGCCCCAGTACTTC. This gives the protein CATSRERGPQYF. Complete variable domain (other parts from reference TRBV15 and TRBJ2-5): DAMVIQNPRYQVTQFGKPVTLSCSQTLNHNVMYWYQQKSSQAPKLLFHYYDKDFNNEADTPDNFQSRRPNTSFCFLDIRSPGLGDTAMYLCATSRERGPQYFGPGTRLLVL.

The chain employs TRBV29-1 and TRBJ2-5, with D perhaps TRBD1 (6 bases). Trimming pared 3 bases from V and 5 bases from J, leaving 19 bases between. This CDR3 is 15 amino acids long. The germline V gene has CDR1 SQVTM and CDR2 ANQGSEA. The CDR3 coding sequence is TGCAGCGTTGAGAGAATGCAGGGGAGTAGGGAGACCCAGTACTTC. This encodes CSVERMQGSRETQYF.

The chain recombines TRBV5-1 with TRBJ2-1, with D unresolved. In germline, CDR1 is SGHRS, CDR2 YFSETQ. This CDR3 has 15 amino acids. The V gene lost 0 bases and the J gene lost 7 bases, with 14 bases spanning the gap. The CDR3 reads CASSLVNMDGNEQFF. CDR3 DNA: TGCGCCAGCAGCTTGGTTAACATGGACGGAAATGAGCAGTTCTTC.

Concerning this clone: The sample carries other DNA sequences with the same CDR3. This chain links TRBV2 with TRBJ2-1, with 8 bases that match TRBD2. Looked up from germline, CDR1 is SNHLY and CDR2 is FYNNEI. J was trimmed by 0 bases and V by 11 bases; bases with no gene match: 21. CDR3 length: 19 residues. The CDR3: CARCDGGARAGSSYNEQFF. The CDR3 region has the DNA TGTGCCCGCTGTGACGGGGGGGCGCGGGCGGGGAGCTCCTACAATGAGCAGTTCTTC.

The chain recombines TRBV2 with TRBJ1-6, with D uncertain. Germline CDR1 SNHLY, CDR2 FYNNEI. V dropped 5 bases and J dropped 1 base, with 18 bases sitting between them. The CDR3 extends over 18 amino acids. The CDR3 spells CASSSRGGVGSYNSPLHF. The CDR3 DNA is TGTGCCAGCAGTTCCCGGGGTGGTGTAGGGTCCTATAATTCACCCCTCCACTTT.

CDR3 DNA: TGTGCCAGCAGCCCCCCCCAGGGGAGGTTCAATGAGCAGTTCTTC. Amino acid sequence: CASSPPQGRFNEQFF. This chain uses TRBV5-6 with TRBJ2-1; perhaps D is TRBD1 or TRBD2 (6 bases each). V gave up 4 bases and J gave up 6 bases, with 17 bases separating them. Germline assignment: CDR1 SGHDT and CDR2 YYEEEE. The CDR3 sequence is 15 residues long.

This clone has only a few counts. This sequence joins TRBV25-1 and TRBJ2-6; D gene unclear. Trimming left V 4 bases short and J 2 bases short, with 0 bases between. Per the germline V gene, CDR1 is MGHDK and CDR2 is SYGVNS. The CDR3 spans 12 residues. CDR3 amino acids: CASSAGANVLTF. The CDR3 DNA sequence: TGTGCCAGCAGTGCTGGGGCCAACGTCCTGACTTTC.

The chain couples TRBV7-2 to TRBJ2-7; a possible D gene is TRBD2 (5 bases). Trimming shortened V by 3 bases and J by 4 bases, and 10 bases separated the two germline ends. The CDR3 totals 13 residues. Germline CDR1 and CDR2: SGHTA and FQGNSA. The chain's CDR3 is CASSFLSGYEQYF. The CDR3, as DNA: TGTGCCAGCAGCTTTTTGTCGGGGTACGAGCAGTACTTC.

This clone was counted a few times. The V and J genes are TRBV19 and TRBJ1-6; possible D gene TRBD1, 6 bases. This CDR3 region has 15 residues. Germline V gives CDR1 LNHDA, CDR2 SQIVND (reference sequence). Trimming removed 5 bases from V and 2 bases from J, with 10 bases in between. The CDR3 loop is CASSPGAAYNSPLHF. For the CDR3, the DNA is TGTGCCAGTAGTCCGGGGGCGGCCTATAATTCACCCCTCCACTTT.

This chain uses TRBV3-1 (or the pseudogene TRBV3-2) with TRBJ2-5, with D unresolved. The CDR3 has 16 amino acids. Germline V gene lookup returns CDR1 LGHDT and CDR2 YNNKEL (reference sequence). The ends were cut back, 1 base at V and 5 bases at J, with 17 bases in the middle. CDR3 loop: CASSQVSGGVQETQYF. CDR3 DNA sequence: TGTGCCAGCAGCCAAGTATCAGGCGGAGTCCAGGAGACCCAGTACTTC.

V is TRBV9 and J is TRBJ2-5, with TRBD1 identical over 9 bases. Germline loops: CDR1 SGDLS, CDR2 YYNGEE. The ends lost 4 bases at V and 2 bases at J; junction bases unmatched: 3. The CDR3 loop spans 14 amino acids. This CDR3 is CASSLGQGQETQYF. Here the CDR3 DNA reads TGTGCCAGCAGCCTCGGACAGGGGCAAGAGACCCAGTACTTC.

The rearrangement links TRBV5-4 to TRBJ2-3; the D is unclear. V lost 4 bases, J lost 1 base, and 13 bases lay in between. Germline loops: CDR1 SGHNT, CDR2 YYREEE (reference sequence). The CDR3 is made up of 15 amino acids. CDR3 amino acids: CASSSTSQGTDTQYF. Here the CDR3 DNA reads TGTGCCAGCAGCAGCACATCACAAGGCACAGATACGCAGTATTTT.

This chain connects TRBV27 to TRBJ1-1; 7 bases match TRBD1. The CDR3 consists of 15 residues. The V gene's germline CDR1 is MNHEY and CDR2 SMNVEV (reference sequence). V dropped 6 bases and J dropped 4; count of bases not matched to a gene: 11. The CDR3 bases are TGTGCCAGCAGCTTCGACAGGGTCGGGAGCACTGAAGCTTTCTTT. Translated: CASSFDRVGSTEAFF.

Only a few counts were recorded for this clone. J is TRBJ2-3 and V is TRBV6-1; unclear D gene. The CDR3 totals 13 residues. Germline CDR1 is MNHNS and CDR2 is SASEGT. V was cut by 3 bases and J by 3 bases, with 7 bases left in between. The CDR3 nucleotides are TGTGCCAGCAGTGAGATAGGGACAGATACGCAGTATTTT. Its protein is CASSEIGTDTQYF.